The 27 T cell receptor beta chains in this list originate from one sample, sequenced in a study of T cells after yellow fever vaccination. TCRdb used MiXCR to reprocess the 5' RACE reads, holding one entry per CDR3 protein. Here the sample spans about 550,000 distinct CDR3 sequences, roughly a fifth being singletons. The material was PBMCs, obtained 15 days after the yellow fever booster vaccination. Every receptor here comes from a man aged 25 to 40 who received the YFV17D yellow fever vaccine.

This clonotype was found a few times. This chain links TRBV12-3 or TRBV12-4 with TRBJ2-5, with D possibly being TRBD1 (5 bases). The length of the CDR3 is 13 residues. Trimming left V 4 bases short and J 3 bases short, with 9 bases between. The CDR3 nucleotides are TGTGCCAGCAGTTCCTGGGGCAAAGAGACCCAGTACTTC. Encoded protein: CASSSWGKETQYF.

V usage is TRBV12-3 or TRBV12-4 and J usage is TRBJ2-1, with D tentatively TRBD1 (6 bases). V was shortened by 4 bases and J by 6 bases, with 10 bases between the two germline ends. The CDR3 runs 13 residues. In nucleotides, the CDR3 is TGTGCCAGCAGTTGGGGACACTCCAATGAGCAGTTCTTC. Protein sequence: CASSWGHSNEQFF.

J is TRBJ2-1 and V is TRBV9; 8 bases match TRBD2. In germline, CDR1 is SGDLS, CDR2 YYNGEE. This CDR3 spans 16 amino acids. The junction had 7 bases not matched to a gene; V was cut back by 0 bases and J by 5 bases. The CDR3, as DNA: TGTGCCAGCAGCGTAGGGATACTAGCGGCAAACAATGAGCAGTTCTTC. It specifies CASSVGILAANNEQFF.

The rearrangement uses TRBV6-5 and TRBJ2-1; no reliable D call. CDR3 length: 15 residues. V was trimmed by 4 bases and J by 2 bases, leaving 12 bases between them. Germline V gene data show CDR1 as MNHEY and CDR2 as SVGAGI. As DNA, the CDR3 is TGTGCCAGCAGTTCCTCCCTGGGCCCCTACAATGAGCAGTTCTTC. Translating it yields CASSSSLGPYNEQFF.

This clonotype was counted between two and nine times. The J gene is TRBJ2-3, the V gene TRBV4-3; 11 bases map to TRBD1. The CDR3 runs to 16 residues. The V and J ends lost 3 bases and 3 bases, in that order; junction bases with no gene match: 5. CDR1 LGHNA and CDR2 YSLEER come from the germline V gene. The DNA for the CDR3 is TGCGCCAGCAGCCAGTCCGGGACAGGGGGAACAGATACGCAGTATTTT. It yields the protein CASSQSGTGGTDTQYF.

This chain uses TRBV28 with TRBJ2-7; TRBD2 aligns across 9 bases. V was clipped by 4 bases and J by 4 bases; unmatched bases: 5. This CDR3 comprises 14 residues. Germline lookup yields CDR1 MDHEN and CDR2 SYDVKM. The CDR3 nucleotides are TGTGCCAGCAGTTCGGCGGGGGGGGTTTACGAGCAGTACTTC. Translation: CASSSAGGVYEQYF.

CDR3 loop: CASSYGSLAGVNEQFF. CDR3 coding DNA: TGTGCCAGCAGTTACGGTTCGCTAGCGGGAGTAAATGAGCAGTTCTTC. The rearrangement joins TRBV6-5 to TRBJ2-1, with TRBD2 matching over 10 bases. The CDR3 is 16 amino acids. Germline values: CDR1 MNHEY, CDR2 SVGAGI. With 2 bases clipped from V and 7 bases from J, the junction kept 8 bases outside the gene matches.

The J gene is TRBJ2-1, the V gene TRBV28; 8 bases are a match to TRBD1. V was pared by 4 bases and J by 0 bases, with 5 bases of the junction left unmatched. This CDR3 spans 16 amino acids. Germline V gives CDR1 MDHEN, CDR2 SYDVKM. CDR3 protein: CASSSQGAISYNEQFF. CDR3 nucleotides: TGTGCCAGCAGTTCCCAGGGGGCTATCTCCTACAATGAGCAGTTCTTC.

The V call is TRBV5-1, the J call TRBJ1-1; D perhaps matches TRBD1 (5 bases). Trimming shortened V by 0 bases and J by 0 bases, and 15 bases separated the two germline ends. This CDR3 spans 17 amino acids. Germline V CDR1 and CDR2: SGHRS, YFSETQ. The CDR3 spells CASSLVSGLDMNTEAFF. The DNA for the CDR3 is TGCGCCAGCAGCTTGGTCTCAGGGTTGGATATGAACACTGAAGCTTTCTTT.

This clonotype appeared a few times. The chain carries TRBV7-9 and TRBJ2-5; the match to TRBD2 covers 10 bases. From germline, CDR1 is SEHNR and CDR2 FQNEAQ (reference sequence). J gave up 1 base and V 5 bases, and 7 bases lay outside the gene matches. The CDR3 is 16 residues long. The CDR3: CASSIIAGGFQETQYF. The CDR3 DNA follows: TGTGCCAGCAGCATCATAGCGGGAGGCTTCCAAGAGACCCAGTACTTC.

The sample holds one count of this clonotype. This chain connects TRBV20-1 to TRBJ2-1; the match to TRBD2 covers 12 bases. Looked up from germline, CDR1 is DFQATT and CDR2 is SNEGSKA (reference sequence). The CDR3 is made up of 16 amino acids. The ends lost 0 bases at V and 3 bases at J; junction bases unmatched: 3. The CDR3 sequence is CSARDGTSGLYNEQFF. The CDR3 nucleotides read TGCAGTGCTAGAGACGGGACTAGCGGGCTCTACAATGAGCAGTTCTTC.

In its sample, this clonotype was seen a few times. This rearrangement joins TRBV10-2 to TRBJ2-3; D is perhaps TRBD2 (5 bases). Trimming pared 6 bases from V and 5 bases from J, leaving 6 bases between. Germline V lookup: CDR1 WSHSY, CDR2 SAAADI. The CDR3 loop spans 11 amino acids. The CDR3 coding sequence is TGCGCCAGCAGGGGGAGAGATACGCAGTATTTT. It encodes CASRGRDTQYF.

This clonotype appeared a few times. The rearrangement links TRBV7-6 to TRBJ1-3; D unclear. This CDR3 spans 12 amino acids. Germline CDR1 SGHVS, CDR2 FNYEAQ. V lost 5 bases, J lost 9 bases, and 11 bases lay in between. In nucleotides, the CDR3 is TGTGCCAGCAGCCCGGGCCGGGGCACCATATATTTT. Protein sequence: CASSPGRGTIYF. Full variable domain (missing parts from reference TRBV7-6 and TRBJ1-3): GAGVSQSPRYKVTKRGQDVALRCDPISGHVSLYWYRQALGQGPEFLTYFNYEAQQDKSGLPNDRFSAERPEGSISTLTIQRTEQRDSAMYRCASSPGRGTIYFGEGSWLTVV.

V gene TRBV7-2 combines with J gene TRBJ2-1, with TRBD1 matching over 7 bases. J was trimmed by 9 bases and V by 4 bases; bases with no gene match: 0. CDR1 SGHTA and CDR2 FQGNSA come from the germline V gene. The CDR3 spans 11 residues. The CDR3 DNA follows: TGTGCCAGCAGCTGGACAGGTGAGCAGTTCTTC. Protein sequence: CASSWTGEQFF.

The table lists this clonotype with a few counts. This chain connects TRBV4-3 to TRBJ2-7; possible D gene TRBD2, 6 bases. CDR3 length: 15 amino acids. V was clipped by 1 base and J by 0 bases, with 10 bases between them. Germline lookup yields CDR1 LGHNA and CDR2 YSLEER. The CDR3 bases are TGCGCCAGCAGCCAAGGGGCGGGGATCTCCTACGAGCAGTACTTC. Residues: CASSQGAGISYEQYF.

This clonotype showed up many times. The J gene is TRBJ2-1, the V gene TRBV29-1; D gene unclear. Germline CDR1 is SQVTM and CDR2 is ANQGSEA. The CDR3 has 12 residues. Trimming left V 4 bases short and J 5 bases short, with 9 bases between. CDR3 sequence: CSVGGTHNEQFF. The CDR3 DNA follows: TGCAGCGTTGGTGGTACCCACAATGAGCAGTTCTTC.

The chain carries TRBV18 and TRBJ2-1, with D possibly being TRBD2 (5 bases). Germline V gene sequence: CDR1 KGHSH, CDR2 LQKENI. V dropped 5 bases and J dropped 6 bases, with 23 bases sitting between them. CDR3 length: 17 amino acids. CDR3 protein: CASSSVARNRELNEQFF. In nucleotides, the CDR3 is TGTGCCAGCTCATCGGTAGCGCGGAACCGAGAACTCAATGAGCAGTTCTTC.

This clonotype was seen a handful of times. V usage is TRBV20-1 and J usage is TRBJ1-4; 7 nucleotides match TRBD1. The germline gives CDR1 DFQATT, CDR2 SNEGSKA (reference sequence). The CDR3 is 13 amino acids. V lost 5 bases, J lost 6 bases, and 6 bases stayed unmatched. The CDR3 DNA reads as TGCAGTGCTGGGGGAAGGGGGCATGAAAAACTGTTTTTT. It is translated as CSAGGRGHEKLFF.

The J gene is TRBJ2-3, the V gene TRBV5-6; D gene unclear. The length of the CDR3 is 13 residues. Trimming shortened V by 4 bases and J by 5 bases, and 11 bases separated the two germline ends. CDR1 and CDR2 (germline): SGHDT, YYEEEE. The CDR3 bases are TGTGCCAGCAGCGCTTACAGAAAAGATACGCAGTATTTT. The encoded protein is CASSAYRKDTQYF.

This clonotype showed up just a few times. The gene calls are TRBV29-1 and TRBJ1-2; 7 positions match TRBD1. This CDR3 comprises 13 residues. In germline, CDR1 is SQVTM, CDR2 ANQGSEA. Germline trimming cut 8 bases from V and 4 bases from J; bases unmatched to any gene: 10. CDR3 in amino acids: CSTRTGPGYGYTF. The CDR3 DNA sequence: TGCAGCACCCGGACAGGACCGGGCTATGGCTACACCTTC.

This clonotype was found a few times. This chain uses TRBV5-1 with TRBJ2-1, with a possible D match to TRBD2 (6 bases). Germline CDR1 reads SGHRS; CDR2 reads YFSETQ. V shed 4 bases and J shed 0 bases, with 11 bases lying between them. The CDR3 runs to 15 residues. The CDR3 DNA follows: TGCGCCAGCAGCCCGTGGGGAGGCTCCTACAATGAGCAGTTCTTC. Residues: CASSPWGGSYNEQFF. Filled out from reference TRBV5-1 and TRBJ2-1, the complete variable domain reads KAGVTQTPRYLIKTRGQQVTLSCSPISGHRSVSWYQQTPGQGLQFLFEYFSETQRNKGNFPGRFSGRQFSNSRSEMNVSTLELGDSALYLCASSPWGGSYNEQFFGPGTRLTVL.

This clonotype was detected a few times. V gene TRBV11-2 combines with J gene TRBJ1-1, with TRBD1 matching 12 bases. Germline trimming cut 6 bases from V and 1 base from J; bases unmatched to any gene: 12. Germline assignment: CDR1 SGHAT and CDR2 FQNNGV. CDR3 size: 18 residues. The CDR3 is CASSLFLGQGAENTEAFF. CDR3 nucleotides: TGTGCCAGCAGTCTTTTCTTGGGACAGGGGGCTGAGAACACTGAAGCTTTCTTT.

V gene TRBV6-2 or TRBV6-3 combines with J gene TRBJ2-7, with TRBD1 matching over 8 bases. The CDR3 covers 14 residues. Per the germline V gene, CDR1 is MNHEY and CDR2 is SVGEGT. V lost 4 bases, J lost 4 bases, and 6 bases stayed unmatched. The CDR3 coding sequence is TGTGCCAGCAGTTCACCGGGACAGGTATACGAGCAGTACTTC. It encodes CASSSPGQVYEQYF.

The J gene is TRBJ2-1, the V gene TRBV7-2; D not resolved. The germline V and J ends were trimmed by 2 bases and 10 bases, with 9 bases remaining between them. CDR3 length: 12 amino acids. Germline CDR1 SGHTA, CDR2 FQGNSA. Written as DNA, the CDR3 is TGTGCCAGCAGCTTAAACTACGGGGAGCAGTTCTTC. Its translation: CASSLNYGEQFF. Complete variable domain (other parts from reference TRBV7-2 and TRBJ2-1): GAGVSQSPSNKVTEKGKDVELRCDPISGHTALYWYRQSLGQGLEFLIYFQGNSAPDKSGLPSDRFSAERTGGSVSTLTIQRTQQEDSAVYLCASSLNYGEQFFGPGTRLTVL.

The chain uses TRBV18 and TRBJ2-1; D remains unclear. Germline assignment: CDR1 KGHSH and CDR2 LQKENI. The V end lost 8 bases, the J end lost 0 bases, and 11 bases lay between the germline ends. The CDR3 extends over 14 amino acids. CDR3 in amino acids: CASARLLSYNEQFF. The DNA for the CDR3 is TGTGCCAGCGCCCGTCTGCTCTCCTACAATGAGCAGTTCTTC.

This clonotype was observed a few times. The genes are TRBV7-2 and TRBJ2-2; no definite D call. CDR3 size: 14 residues. Germline loops: CDR1 SGHTA, CDR2 FQGNSA. The V and J ends lost 7 bases and 5 bases respectively, with 14 bases between them. The chain's CDR3 is CASTTISITGELFF. The DNA of the CDR3 is TGTGCCAGCACCACGATCAGTATTACCGGGGAGCTGTTTTTT.

The chain employs TRBV5-1 and TRBJ2-1; D gene unclear. This CDR3 is built from 15 residues. Germline V gene data show CDR1 as SGHRS and CDR2 as YFSETQ. The germline V and J ends were trimmed by 0 bases and 7 bases, with 14 bases remaining between them. The CDR3: CASSLDRPVVNEQFF. CDR3 in DNA: TGCGCCAGCAGCTTGGACCGACCTGTAGTAAATGAGCAGTTCTTC.